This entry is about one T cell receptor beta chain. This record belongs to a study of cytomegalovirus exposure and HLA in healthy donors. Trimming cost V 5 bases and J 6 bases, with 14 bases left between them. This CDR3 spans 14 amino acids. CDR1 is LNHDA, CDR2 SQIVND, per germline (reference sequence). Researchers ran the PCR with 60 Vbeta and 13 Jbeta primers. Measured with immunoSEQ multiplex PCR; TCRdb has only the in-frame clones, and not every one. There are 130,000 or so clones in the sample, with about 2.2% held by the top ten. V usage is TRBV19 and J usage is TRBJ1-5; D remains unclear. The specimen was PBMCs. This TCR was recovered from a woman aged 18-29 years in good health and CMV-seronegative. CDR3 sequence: CASSFELRGQPQHF. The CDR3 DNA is TGTGCCAGTAGTTTCGAGCTCCGGGGTCAGCCCCAGCATTTT.